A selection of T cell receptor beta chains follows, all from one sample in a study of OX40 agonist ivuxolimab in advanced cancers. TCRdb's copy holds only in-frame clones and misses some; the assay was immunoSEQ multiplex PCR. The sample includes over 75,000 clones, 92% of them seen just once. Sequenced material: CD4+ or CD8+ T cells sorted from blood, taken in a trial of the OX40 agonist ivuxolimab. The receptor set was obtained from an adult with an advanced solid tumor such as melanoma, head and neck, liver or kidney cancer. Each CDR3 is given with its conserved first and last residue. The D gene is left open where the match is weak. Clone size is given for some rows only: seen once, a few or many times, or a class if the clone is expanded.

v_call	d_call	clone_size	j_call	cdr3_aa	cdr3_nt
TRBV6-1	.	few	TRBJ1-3	CASKAGATGNTIYF	TGTGCCAGCAAGGCGGGAGCAACTGGAAACACCATATATTTT
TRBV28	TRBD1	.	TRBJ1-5	CASRWTGRNQPQHF	TGTGCCAGCAGGTGGACAGGACGCAATCAGCCCCAGCATTTT
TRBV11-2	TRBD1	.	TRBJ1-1	CASSLGTGSEAFF	TGTGCCAGCAGCTTAGGGACAGGGTCTGAAGCTTTCTTT
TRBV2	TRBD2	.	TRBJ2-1	CGAGGGLAGAGSYNEQFF	TGTGGAGCGGGCGGGGGACTAGCGGGAGCGGGCTCCTACAATGAGCAGTTCTTC
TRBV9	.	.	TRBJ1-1	CASSVRSDISDTEAFF	TGTGCCAGCAGCGTAAGATCCGACATATCGGACACTGAAGCTTTCTTT
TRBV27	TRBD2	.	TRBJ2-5	CASSRTSGRRRTQETQYF	TGTGCCAGCAGTCGGACTAGCGGGAGGCGAAGGACGCAAGAGACCCAGTACTTC
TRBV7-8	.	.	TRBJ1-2	CASSGDNYGYTF	TGTGCCAGCAGCGGAGATAACTATGGCTACACCTTC
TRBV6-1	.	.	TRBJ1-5	CASSATGNQPQHF	TGTGCCAGCAGTGCTACAGGGAATCAGCCCCAGCATTTT
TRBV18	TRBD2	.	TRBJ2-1	CASSPTTGQRGYNEQFF	TGTGCCAGCTCACCAACGACGGGCCAGCGGGGCTACAATGAGCAGTTCTTC
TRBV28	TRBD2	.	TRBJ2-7	CASSAHGTTTYEQYF	TGTGCCAGCAGTGCTCATGGGACTACCACCTACGAGCAGTACTTC
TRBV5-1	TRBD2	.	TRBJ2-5	CASSPPSRGRARETQYF	TGCGCCAGCAGCCCCCCCAGTCGAGGGAGGGCCCGAGAGACCCAGTACTTC
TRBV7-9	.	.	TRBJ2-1	CASSGGAGALYNEQFF	TGTGCCAGCAGCGGGGGGGCGGGAGCCTTGTACAATGAGCAGTTCTTC
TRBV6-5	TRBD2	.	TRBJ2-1	CASSYDVLRGRQFF	TGTGCCAGCAGTTACGACGTTCTGCGCGGGAGGCAGTTCTTC
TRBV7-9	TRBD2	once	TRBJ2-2	CASSLVAGGNTGELFF	TGTGCCAGCAGCTTAGTAGCGGGAGGGAACACCGGGGAGCTGTTTTTT
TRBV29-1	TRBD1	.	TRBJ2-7	CSVEGSETGGAEQYF	TGCAGCGTTGAAGGCTCGGAGACAGGGGGCGCCGAGCAGTACTTC
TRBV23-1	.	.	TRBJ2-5	CASSQAWPRQTQYF	TGCGCCAGCAGTCAAGCTTGGCCCCGGCAGACCCAGTACTTC
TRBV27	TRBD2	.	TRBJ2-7	CASSFKRGSSYEQYF	TGTGCCAGCAGTTTTAAGCGGGGTAGCTCCTACGAGCAGTACTTC
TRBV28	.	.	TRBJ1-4	CASSLSWGTNEKLFF	TGTGCCAGCAGTCTCTCATGGGGTACTAATGAAAAACTGTTTTTT
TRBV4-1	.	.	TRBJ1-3	CASSVQQEHSGNTIYF	TGCGCCAGCAGCGTTCAACAGGAGCACTCTGGAAACACCATATATTTT
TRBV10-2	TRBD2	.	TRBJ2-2	CASSESDGREANTGELFF	TGCGCCAGCAGTGAGTCCGACGGGAGGGAAGCGAACACCGGGGAGCTGTTTTTT